These T cell receptor beta chains were read from a single sample in a study of blood T cell repertoires in COVID-19. The assay was immunoSEQ multiplex PCR, and TCRdb's table has in-frame clones only and misses some. The data contain 310,000 or so clones, roughly nine tenths of them singletons. Material for sequencing was PBMCs or T cells enriched from blood (not recorded which). All receptors derive from a woman in her twenties or thirties who had recovered from COVID-19. Each CDR3 is given with its conserved first and last residue. The D gene is left open where the match is weak.

D	V	J	CDR3
.	TRBV19	TRBJ2-6	CASSIDSSGANVLTF
.	TRBV30	TRBJ1-2	CAWIGQAYGYTF
TRBD1	TRBV29-1	TRBJ1-1	CSGSTGGAYGTEAFF
.	TRBV9	TRBJ1-5	CASSAGRVDQPQHF
.	TRBV30	TRBJ2-2	CAWSLPLGGPLTGELFF
.	TRBV5-1	TRBJ1-2	CASSLVQGDYGYTF
.	TRBV5-6	TRBJ2-1	CASSLFGNRDEQFF
TRBD1	TRBV18	TRBJ2-1	CASSQKDRSSYNEQFF
.	TRBV7-9	TRBJ2-1	CASSSSGTSSLGEQFF
.	TRBV5-6	TRBJ2-6	CASSLRTSGANVLTF
.	TRBV10-1	TRBJ2-1	CASSPRGGGYNEQFF
TRBD1	TRBV6-5	TRBJ1-5	CASRATGLGNQPQHF
TRBD1	TRBV19	TRBJ2-1	CASSIGTGYNEQFF
.	TRBV6-1	TRBJ2-5	CASSDGRGRETQYF
.	TRBV19	TRBJ1-3	CASSILGDTRHTIYF
.	TRBV18	TRBJ1-1	CASSRRGLDTEAFF
.	TRBV4-1	TRBJ2-7	CASSLGQPGEQYF
TRBD1	TRBV28	TRBJ2-7	CASSSGTGPYEQYF
.	TRBV13	TRBJ1-4	CASSLGSSNEKLFF
TRBD1	TRBV5-1	TRBJ1-1	CASSAGQTGNTEAFF
.	TRBV18	TRBJ2-1	CATQSPVGDEQFF
.	TRBV19	TRBJ1-1	CASSPLGQQITNTEAFF
TRBD1	TRBV5-1	TRBJ1-5	CASSVTGNQPQHF
.	TRBV5-1	TRBJ1-5	CASSLVSGPNQPQHF
.	TRBV5-1	TRBJ2-7	CASSLLVPQGEQYF
TRBD2	TRBV20-1	TRBJ2-7	CSASSSGGPDEQYF
TRBD1	TRBV6-5	TRBJ2-2	CASRRQGASGELFF
.	TRBV6-4	TRBJ2-1	CASSDSTHNEQFF
.	TRBV6-2/TRBV6-3	TRBJ1-2	CASSSQVYGINYGYTF
TRBD1	TRBV5-1	TRBJ1-2	CASSLVTGAHYGYTF
TRBD1	TRBV19	TRBJ1-3	CASSIDAGGTGNTIYF
TRBD1	TRBV2	TRBJ1-5	CASCPTGSRGNQPQHF
.	TRBV11-1	TRBJ1-1	CASSWDQGSAEAFF
.	TRBV30	TRBJ1-1	CAVWRFPDMNTEAFF
TRBD1	TRBV3-1/TRBV3-2	TRBJ1-1	CASSPYIQGSHAPEAFF
.	TRBV6-1	TRBJ1-2	CASSEWRGEFYGYTF
.	TRBV4-1	TRBJ2-1	CASSQDIGRGAGNEQFF
TRBD1	TRBV19	TRBJ1-1	CASSFHRGLMNTEAFF
TRBD1	TRBV5-8	TRBJ1-2	CASTPPDRGLFNYGYTF
.	TRBV27	TRBJ1-5	CASSTAFNQPQHF
.	TRBV1	TRBJ1-1	CTSSQDIDFMNTEAFF
.	TRBV2	TRBJ1-1	CASTADSNTEAFF
TRBD2	TRBV19	TRBJ2-7	CASSTLSGTFYEQYF
.	TRBV5-1	TRBJ2-2	CASSLEGAGTGELFF